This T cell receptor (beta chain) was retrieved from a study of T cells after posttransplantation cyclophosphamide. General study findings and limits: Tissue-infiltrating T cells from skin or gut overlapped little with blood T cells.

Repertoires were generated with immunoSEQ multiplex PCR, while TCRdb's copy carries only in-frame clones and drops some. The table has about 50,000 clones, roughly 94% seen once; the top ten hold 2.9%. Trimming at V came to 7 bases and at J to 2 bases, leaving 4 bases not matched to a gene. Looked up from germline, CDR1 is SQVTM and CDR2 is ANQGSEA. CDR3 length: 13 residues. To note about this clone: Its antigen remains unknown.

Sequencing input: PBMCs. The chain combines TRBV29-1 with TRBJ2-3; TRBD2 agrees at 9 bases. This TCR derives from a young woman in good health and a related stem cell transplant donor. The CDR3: CSAGGGATDTQYF. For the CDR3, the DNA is TGCAGCGCGGGCGGGGGGGCCACAGATACGCAGTATTTT.